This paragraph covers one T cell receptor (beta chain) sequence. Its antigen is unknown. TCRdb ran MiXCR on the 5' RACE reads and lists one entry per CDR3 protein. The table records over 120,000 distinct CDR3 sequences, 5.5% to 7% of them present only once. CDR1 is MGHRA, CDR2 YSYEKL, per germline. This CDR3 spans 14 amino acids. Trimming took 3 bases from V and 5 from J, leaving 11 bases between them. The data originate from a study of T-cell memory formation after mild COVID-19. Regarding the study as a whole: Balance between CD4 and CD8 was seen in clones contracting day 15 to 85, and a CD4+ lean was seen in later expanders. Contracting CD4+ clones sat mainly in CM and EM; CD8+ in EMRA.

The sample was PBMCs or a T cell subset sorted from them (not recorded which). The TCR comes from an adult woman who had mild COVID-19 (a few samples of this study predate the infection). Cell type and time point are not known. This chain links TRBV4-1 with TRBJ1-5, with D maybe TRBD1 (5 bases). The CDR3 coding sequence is TGCGCCAGCAGCCATCCCTGGGACGATCAGCCCCAGCATTTT. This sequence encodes CASSHPWDDQPQHF.